One sample yielded the 22 T cell receptor beta chains listed below, sequenced in a study of shared clonotypes between healthy human individuals. Terminally differentiated effector memory CD45RA+ cells were left out of the naive CD8 fraction, which was CD45RO-negative and positively selected for CCR7. Sequencing used immunoSEQ multiplex PCR; TCRdb keeps in-frame clones, though not all of them. The table has roughly 2,000,000 clones, just over 90% seen once. The sequenced sample was naive CD8+ T cells from PBMCs. The receptors were sampled from a young man in good health. Some clones in this sample may be carry-over from other donors' samples.

The rearrangement links TRBV5-5 to TRBJ1-5, with D hard to call. The CDR3 is made up of 13 amino acids. Trimming took off 0 bases at V and 5 bases at J, with 6 bases between the two ends. Germline lookup yields CDR1 SGHKS and CDR2 YYEKEE (reference sequence). This chain's CDR3 is CASSLAFHQPQHF. In DNA, the CDR3 is TGTGCCAGCAGCTTGGCCTTCCATCAGCCCCAGCATTTT.

V usage is TRBV7-6 and J usage is TRBJ1-2; TRBD1 matches at 12 bases. Germline lookup yields CDR1 SGHVS and CDR2 FNYEAQ. The V gene end was trimmed by 3 bases and the J gene end by 8 bases; junction bases not matched to a gene: 7. The CDR3 totals 15 residues. This CDR3 is CASSFSGQGAFGYTF. For the CDR3, the DNA is TGTGCCAGCAGCTTTTCGGGACAGGGGGCCTTCGGCTACACCTTC.

The chain has TRBV10-1 and TRBJ2-7; tentative D call: TRBD1 (5 bases). This CDR3 has 14 residues. Trimming stripped 9 bases from V and 6 bases from J, with 21 bases between. Looked up from germline, CDR1 is WNHNN and CDR2 is SYGVQD (reference sequence). The CDR3 here is CARIGRQQVFEQYF. CDR3 DNA: TGCGCCAGGATTGGGCGACAGCAAGTGTTCGAGCAGTACTTC.

This chain joins TRBV15 and TRBJ2-3; D is undetermined. This CDR3 contains 15 residues. The germline gives CDR1 LNHNV, CDR2 YYDKDF (reference sequence). Trimming removed 1 base at V and 2 bases at J, with 10 bases between. The CDR3 region is CATSRGGSNTDTQYF. CDR3 coding DNA: TGTGCCACCAGCAGAGGTGGTAGTAACACAGATACGCAGTATTTT.

Regarding this clone: Other DNA sequences in this sample translate to the same CDR3. The genes are TRBV5-4 and TRBJ2-7; the D is unclear. V was pared by 0 bases and J by 3 bases, with 10 bases between. Germline CDR1 is SGHNT and CDR2 is YYREEE (reference sequence). The CDR3 spans 14 residues. CDR3 bases: TGTGCCAGCAGCTTGGGGCCGGCATACTACGAGCAGTACTTC. Translated: CASSLGPAYYEQYF. Combining the CDR3 with reference TRBV5-4 and TRBJ2-7 gives the whole variable domain ETGVTQSPTHLIKTRGQQVTLRCSSQSGHNTVSWYQQALGQGPQFIFQYYREEENGRGNFPPRFSGLQFPNYSSELNVNALELDDSALYLCASSLGPAYYEQYFGPGTRLTVT.

V is TRBV18 and J is TRBJ2-7; 7 nucleotides line up with TRBD1. Trimming removed 0 bases from V and 4 bases from J; junction bases left unmatched: 6. Germline lookup yields CDR1 KGHSH and CDR2 LQKENI. The CDR3 covers 15 residues. CDR3: CASSPPVTGIYEQYF. The CDR3 nucleotides read TGTGCCAGCTCACCACCGGTGACAGGGATTTACGAGCAGTACTTC.

The chain carries TRBV5-1 and TRBJ1-2; D gene uncertain. Between the trimmed V and J ends, which lost 4 bases and 2 bases, there was a span of 15 bases. Per the germline V gene, CDR1 is SGHRS and CDR2 is YFSETQ. This CDR3 region has 15 residues. CDR3 nucleotides: TGCGCCAGCAGCGCGGCCGGGTCGCTAAACTATGGCTACACCTTC. This gives the protein CASSAAGSLNYGYTF.

The chain recombines TRBV5-1 with TRBJ1-2; 7 nucleotides line up with TRBD1. V lost 4 bases, J lost 6 bases, and 9 bases stayed unmatched. Looked up from germline, CDR1 is SGHRS and CDR2 is YFSETQ. The length of the CDR3 is 14 residues. CDR3 sequence reads: CASSGGTERDGYTF. The CDR3 DNA is TGCGCCAGCAGCGGCGGGACAGAAAGGGATGGCTACACCTTC.

The chain combines TRBV10-2 with TRBJ2-7; a weak D match, TRBD1 (5 bases). From germline, CDR1 is WSHSY and CDR2 SAAADI. The V gene lost 7 bases and the J gene lost 5 bases, with 12 bases spanning the gap. This CDR3 has 12 amino acids. In DNA, the CDR3 is TGCGCCAGCATGGTAGGGGTCAACGAGCAGTACTTC. This gives the protein CASMVGVNEQYF.

In regard to this clone: This CDR3 is also generated by other DNA sequences in the sample. The J gene is TRBJ1-1, the V gene TRBV7-3; a weak D match, TRBD1 (6 bases). The ends were cut back, 0 bases at V and 2 bases at J, with 10 bases in the middle. The CDR3 extends over 15 amino acids. The germline gives CDR1 SGHTA, CDR2 FQGTGA. The CDR3 is CASSLTGGSNTEAFF. CDR3 DNA sequence: TGTGCCAGCAGCTTAACAGGGGGTTCCAACACTGAAGCTTTCTTT.

Written as DNA, the CDR3 is TGTGCCAGCAGCCCTGCGGGGGGTACGGCCTACGAGCAGTACTTC. Encoded protein: CASSPAGGTAYEQYF. The chain has TRBV9 and TRBJ2-7; 8 positions match TRBD2. CDR3 length: 15 amino acids. V was pared by 4 bases and J by 2 bases, with 8 bases of the junction left unmatched. The germline CDR1 and CDR2 sequences are SGDLS and YYNGEE.

In the case of this clone: The junction departs from germline at one end; a sequencing error may be responsible. CDR3 region: CASSTGLAAYTEQFF. Here the CDR3 DNA reads TGTGCCAGCAGCACCGGACTAGCGGCCTACACTGAGCAGTTCTTC. The chain couples TRBV9 to TRBJ2-1; 10 positions match TRBD2. Germline CDR1 SGDLS, CDR2 YYNGEE. The CDR3 contains 15 residues.

The J gene is TRBJ1-2, the V gene TRBV13; 9 positions match TRBD1. This CDR3 spans 12 amino acids. Germline V gene sequence: CDR1 PRHDT, CDR2 FYEKMQ (reference sequence). The V and J ends lost 7 bases and 8 bases, in that order; junction bases with no gene match: 5. The CDR3 DNA sequence: TGTGCCAGCACGACAGGGGGGATAGGCTACACCTTC. Its translation: CASTTGGIGYTF.

This clone is a singleton in its sample. The chain combines TRBV2 with TRBJ2-5, with 7 bases fitting TRBD1. Per germline, CDR1 SNHLY and CDR2 FYNNEI. The CDR3 runs 16 residues. The CDR3: CASLRLGQRLQETQYF. CDR3 DNA sequence: TGTGCTAGTCTAAGGCTGGGACAGCGTCTTCAAGAGACCCAGTACTTC.

This clone showed up just once. The chain couples TRBV28 to TRBJ1-1; D is unclear. With 2 bases removed from V and 5 bases from J, the gap between germline ends came to 9 bases. CDR3 length: 13 amino acids. Germline V CDR1 and CDR2: MDHEN, SYDVKM. The CDR3 DNA reads as TGTGCCAGCAGTTTACCGGAGTTGACTGAAGCTTTCTTT. It is translated as CASSLPELTEAFF.

This rearrangement joins TRBV10-3 to TRBJ1-2; perhaps TRBD1 as D (6 bases). V was cut by 3 bases and J by 5 bases, with 22 bases left in between. CDR3 length: 17 amino acids. Germline V gene data show CDR1 as ENHRY and CDR2 as SYGVKD. DNA of the CDR3: TGTGCCATCAGTGACCTAAACAGGGCGAGGGGGGAGTATGGCTACACCTTC. It specifies CAISDLNRARGEYGYTF.

The J gene is TRBJ2-2, the V gene TRBV28, with no clear D. CDR3 length: 13 amino acids. Germline V gives CDR1 MDHEN, CDR2 SYDVKM. The germline V and J ends were trimmed by 4 bases and 7 bases, with 10 bases remaining between them. The CDR3 protein is CASSSFEFGELFF. DNA of the CDR3: TGTGCCAGCAGTTCTTTCGAATTCGGGGAGCTGTTTTTT.

This rearrangement joins TRBV2 to TRBJ1-4; possible D gene TRBD1, 6 bases. Germline-derived CDR1 and CDR2 are SNHLY and FYNNEI. V lost 8 bases and J 3 bases, leaving 13 bases between the germline ends. This CDR3 has 14 residues. CDR3 amino acids: CASVIQGPNEKLFF. CDR3 DNA sequence: TGTGCCAGCGTTATACAGGGCCCTAATGAAAAACTGTTTTTT.

The chain has TRBV6-5 and TRBJ1-3; D not resolved. The germline V gene has CDR1 MNHEY and CDR2 SVGAGI. CDR3 size: 15 residues. Trimming removed 4 bases at V and 2 bases at J, with 12 bases between. The CDR3 nucleotides are TGTGCCAGCAGTTCCCGTCTCGCGGCTGGAAACACCATATATTTT. This gives the protein CASSSRLAAGNTIYF.

CDR3 loop: CASSEPGRHGYTF. In DNA, the CDR3 is TGTGCCAGCAGTGAACCAGGGAGACATGGCTACACCTTC. The rearrangement joins TRBV2 to TRBJ1-2; tentatively, D is TRBD1 (5 bases). Germline V gene sequence: CDR1 SNHLY, CDR2 FYNNEI. The ends were cut back, 2 bases at V and 6 bases at J, with 10 bases in the middle. The CDR3 extends over 13 amino acids.

This clone came up a few times. The genes are TRBV7-9 and TRBJ1-1, with D tentatively TRBD1 (6 bases). V dropped 5 bases and J dropped 3 bases, with 16 bases sitting between them. Per germline, CDR1 SEHNR and CDR2 FQNEAQ (reference sequence). The CDR3 length is 15 residues. CDR3 in amino acids: CASSILGPGDTEAFF. As DNA, the CDR3 is TGTGCCAGCAGCATCCTAGGCCCAGGGGACACTGAAGCTTTCTTT.

This chain's CDR3 is CASSDWGPETQYF. The CDR3 DNA sequence: TGTGCCAGCAGCGATTGGGGGCCAGAGACCCAGTACTTC. The chain employs TRBV7-9 and TRBJ2-5; D might be TRBD1 (6 bases). CDR1 and CDR2 from the germline V gene are SEHNR and FQNEAQ (reference sequence). V was shortened by 5 bases and J by 4 bases, with 11 bases between the two germline ends. CDR3 length: 13 amino acids.